These 21 T cell receptor beta chains were sequenced from one sample in a study of blood T cell repertoires in COVID-19. Sequenced by immunoSEQ multiplex PCR; TCRdb stores in-frame clones only, minus some. The sample has about 64,000 clones; 65% to 90% are singletons. The sample comprised peripheral blood. These receptor sequences come from a man aged 50-60 years with active COVID-19.

This chain uses TRBV7-9 with TRBJ2-1; 8 bases are shared with TRBD2. The CDR3 runs to 15 residues. Germline V gives CDR1 SEHNR, CDR2 FQNEAQ (reference sequence). The trim removed 5 bases at V and 8 bases at J, leaving 11 bases unmatched. The CDR3 DNA sequence: TGTGCCAGCAGCCAGGCGGGACTAGGGATCGATGAGCAGTTCTTC. Its translation is CASSQAGLGIDEQFF.

J is TRBJ2-7 and V is TRBV7-9; D might be TRBD1 (5 bases). The CDR3 is 14 residues long. The germline V gene encodes CDR1 SEHNR and CDR2 FQNEAQ (reference sequence). V was cut by 1 base and J by 0 bases, with 7 bases left in between. CDR3 protein: CASSLEGYSYEQYF. Written as DNA, the CDR3 is TGTGCCAGCAGCTTAGAGGGGTACTCCTACGAGCAGTACTTC.

The chain joins TRBV10-2 to TRBJ2-5; D is uncertain. The CDR3 contains 14 residues. Germline assignment: CDR1 WSHSY and CDR2 SAAADI. Trimming stripped 3 bases from V and 2 bases from J, with 10 bases between. CDR3 amino acids: CASSEPTLQETQYF. The CDR3 nucleotides are TGCGCCAGCAGTGAACCCACACTACAAGAGACCCAGTACTTC.

This clone was detected only once. The chain combines TRBV7-9 with TRBJ2-5; 13 bases map to TRBD2. From germline, CDR1 is SEHNR and CDR2 FQNEAQ (reference sequence). The CDR3 extends over 14 amino acids. Unmatched junction bases numbered 1, after V lost 6 bases and J lost 3 bases. The CDR3 DNA sequence: TGTGCCAGCAGAGGACTAGCGGGGGAAGAGACCCAGTACTTC. Translation: CASRGLAGEETQYF.

The chain has TRBV29-1 and TRBJ2-2, with 12 bases lining up with TRBD1. V lost 2 bases and J lost 7; bases outside the gene matches: 14. This CDR3 is built from 18 residues. Germline-derived CDR1 and CDR2 are SQVTM and ANQGSEA. The CDR3: CSVELDLRDRGRNGELFF. CDR3 nucleotides: TGCAGCGTTGAACTAGACCTCCGGGACAGGGGGCGCAACGGGGAGCTGTTTTTT.

This chain joins TRBV6-5 and TRBJ2-7, with 10 bases fitting TRBD1. The germline gives CDR1 MNHEY, CDR2 SVGAGI. The CDR3 runs to 15 residues. V lost 6 bases, J lost 3 bases, and 8 bases stayed unmatched. CDR3 coding DNA: TGTGCCAGCAGGGGGCGGGACAGGGGTGTCTACGAGCAGTACTTC. Its protein product is CASRGRDRGVYEQYF.

The CDR3 DNA sequence: TGTGCCAGCAGTTATACTAGCGGGGGCCTCTACGAGCAGTACTTC. Its translation is CASSYTSGGLYEQYF. The rearrangement links TRBV2 to TRBJ2-7; 11 bases match TRBD2. V was pared by 5 bases and J by 3 bases, with 6 bases of the junction left unmatched. CDR1 and CDR2 (germline): SNHLY, FYNNEI. The CDR3 has 15 amino acids.

The genes are TRBV7-2 and TRBJ2-2, with 9 bases that match TRBD1. The CDR3 covers 17 residues. With V trimmed by 4 bases and J by 6 bases, 12 bases remained unmatched. Germline V lookup: CDR1 SGHTA, CDR2 FQGNSA. The CDR3 DNA follows: TGTGCCAGCAGCTACCGGGACAGGGACCACCGCTCCGGGGAGCTGTTTTTT. It encodes CASSYRDRDHRSGELFF.

V usage is TRBV5-4 and J usage is TRBJ2-2, with 8 positions matching TRBD2. The CDR3 sequence is 15 residues long. Per the germline V gene, CDR1 is SGHNT and CDR2 is YYREEE (reference sequence). V dropped 4 bases and J dropped 4; count of bases not matched to a gene: 6. CDR3: CASSTRTSFTGELFF. The CDR3 DNA reads as TGTGCCAGCAGCACACGGACTAGCTTCACCGGGGAGCTGTTTTTT.

V usage is TRBV6-1 and J usage is TRBJ1-1, with D perhaps TRBD1 (6 bases). Germline CDR1 reads MNHNS; CDR2 reads SASEGT. V was pared by 2 bases and J by 3 bases, with 10 bases between. CDR3 length: 14 residues. The chain's CDR3 is CASSEQGWHTEAFF. Here the CDR3 DNA reads TGTGCCAGCAGTGAACAGGGGTGGCACACTGAAGCTTTCTTT.

The chain links TRBV6-5 to TRBJ2-7; TRBD1 matches 10 bases. Germline assignment: CDR1 MNHEY and CDR2 SVGAGI. V was pared by 0 bases and J by 5 bases, with 1 base of the junction left unmatched. The CDR3 is made up of 14 amino acids. DNA of the CDR3: TGTGCCAGCAGTTACTCGACAGGGGGCGACGAGCAGTACTTC. Translating gives CASSYSTGGDEQYF.

The V and J genes are TRBV19 and TRBJ2-3; 8 positions agree with TRBD1. Germline CDR1 LNHDA, CDR2 SQIVND (reference sequence). The length of the CDR3 is 17 residues. After removal of 3 bases from V and 5 bases from J, the junction contained 13 bases not matched to a gene. CDR3 amino acids: CASSIPGRGPPGDTQYF. The CDR3 DNA is TGTGCCAGTAGTATTCCAGGCAGGGGGCCACCTGGAGATACGCAGTATTTT.

The rearrangement links TRBV2 to TRBJ2-1; possibly TRBD2 for D (5 bases). This CDR3 contains 14 residues. V was cut by 6 bases and J by 7 bases, with 16 bases left in between. Germline loops: CDR1 SNHLY, CDR2 FYNNEI. The CDR3 DNA sequence: TGTGCCAGCAGCCCCCCGGCCCGGAGGAATGAGCAGTTCTTC. Translating gives CASSPPARRNEQFF.

The rearrangement uses TRBV18 and TRBJ2-2; 7 nucleotides agree with TRBD1. The trim removed 5 bases at V and 7 bases at J, leaving 10 bases unmatched. CDR3 length: 15 amino acids. The germline gives CDR1 KGHSH, CDR2 LQKENI. The DNA for the CDR3 is TGTGCCAGCTCAGTCCTAGACAGGGCCGGCGGGGAGCTGTTTTTT. Amino acid sequence: CASSVLDRAGGELFF.

The chain couples TRBV19 to TRBJ1-3; 8 bases line up with TRBD1. Germline-derived CDR1 and CDR2 are LNHDA and SQIVND (reference sequence). This CDR3 region has 13 residues. The V and J ends lost 7 bases and 2 bases, in that order; junction bases with no gene match: 1. CDR3 loop: CASTDRAGNTIYF. The CDR3 DNA follows: TGTGCCAGTACGGACAGGGCTGGAAACACCATATATTTT.

The chain employs TRBV7-2 and TRBJ2-7, with D hard to call. The CDR3 has 14 amino acids. Germline CDR1 and CDR2: SGHTA and FQGNSA. Trimming shortened V by 5 bases and J by 0 bases, and 11 bases separated the two germline ends. The CDR3 coding sequence is TGTGCCAGCAGCCCCCGACTGATCTCCTACGAGCAGTACTTC. Encoded protein: CASSPRLISYEQYF.

As DNA, the CDR3 is TGCGCCAGCACCCTGGGACTAGCGGACACCGGGGAGCTGTTTTTT. Amino acids: CASTLGLADTGELFF. The V call is TRBV5-1, the J call TRBJ2-2, with 11 bases matching TRBD2. V shed 6 bases, J shed 3 bases, and the junction held 4 bases outside the gene matches. The CDR3 extends over 15 amino acids. Per germline, CDR1 SGHRS and CDR2 YFSETQ.

This clone has a handful of counts. CDR3 sequence reads: CASSDMGQGAFGNTIYF. DNA of the CDR3: TGTGCCAGCAGCGATATGGGACAGGGGGCTTTCGGGAACACCATATATTTT. The V and J genes are TRBV5-4 and TRBJ1-3; 12 bases are shared with TRBD1. The germline CDR1 and CDR2 sequences are SGHNT and YYREEE (reference sequence). The CDR3 runs 17 residues. Trimming took 4 bases from V and 7 from J; bases not matched to a gene: 12.

This chain connects TRBV19 to TRBJ1-1; TRBD1 is a possible D gene (6 bases). The CDR3 has 15 amino acids. Per germline, CDR1 LNHDA and CDR2 SQIVND (reference sequence). Trimming cost V 7 bases and J 3 bases, with 18 bases left between them. The chain's CDR3 is CASTPPKDRYTEAFF. DNA of the CDR3: TGTGCCAGTACTCCCCCGAAGGACAGATACACTGAAGCTTTCTTT.

The chain joins TRBV7-6 to TRBJ2-1; D call uncertain. Germline-derived CDR1 and CDR2 are SGHVS and FNYEAQ. V was shortened by 4 bases and J by 10 bases, with 11 bases between the two germline ends. CDR3 length: 12 amino acids. The CDR3 region has the DNA TGTGCCAGCAGCTCAGACTTTGGGGAGCAGTTCTTC. It encodes CASSSDFGEQFF.

This clone was observed a few times. The chain combines TRBV5-1 with TRBJ2-7; TRBD2 agrees at 10 bases. This CDR3 spans 14 amino acids. With V trimmed by 2 bases and J by 2 bases, 1 base remained unmatched. CDR1 is SGHRS and CDR2 is YFSETQ in the germline V gene. In DNA, the CDR3 is TGCGCCAGCAGCTTCAGCGGGGGGGCCTACGAGCAGTACTTC. This encodes CASSFSGGAYEQYF.